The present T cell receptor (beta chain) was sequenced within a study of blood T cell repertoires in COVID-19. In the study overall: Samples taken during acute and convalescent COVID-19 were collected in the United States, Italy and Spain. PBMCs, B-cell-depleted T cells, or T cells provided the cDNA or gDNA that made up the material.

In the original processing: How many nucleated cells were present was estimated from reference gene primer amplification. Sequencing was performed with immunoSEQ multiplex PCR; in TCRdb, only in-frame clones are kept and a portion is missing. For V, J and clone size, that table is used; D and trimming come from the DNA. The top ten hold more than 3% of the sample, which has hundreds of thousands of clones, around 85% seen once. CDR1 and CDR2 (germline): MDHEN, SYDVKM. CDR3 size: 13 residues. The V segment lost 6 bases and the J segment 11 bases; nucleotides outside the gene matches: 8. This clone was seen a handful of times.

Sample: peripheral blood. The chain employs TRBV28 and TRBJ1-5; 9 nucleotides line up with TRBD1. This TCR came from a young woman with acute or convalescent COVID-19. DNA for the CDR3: TGTGCCAGCAGGCGACAGGGGGAATCAACCCAGCATTTT. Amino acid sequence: CASRRQGESTQHF.